These T cell receptor beta chains were read from a single sample in a study of cytomegalovirus exposure and HLA in healthy donors. Using immunoSEQ multiplex PCR, the repertoire was profiled, and TCRdb retains in-frame clones only, with some absent. Of approximately 76,000 clones in the sample, 94% were seen once. Sequencing was performed on PBMCs. The source of these receptors is a woman aged 18-35 years in good health and CMV-seropositive. CDR3s include the opening cysteine and the closing phenylalanine or tryptophan. D genes are given only for firm matches. Only some rows state a clone size, as once, few, many or a class for expanded clones.

v_call	clone_size	j_call	cdr3_length	d_call	cdr3_nt	cdr3_aa
TRBV14	-	TRBJ1-1	17	-	TGTGCCAGCAGCCAAGACAGGGCCTCTCACTTGAACACTGAAGCTTTCTTT	CASSQDRASHLNTEAFF
TRBV4-1	-	TRBJ2-7	14	-	TGCGCCAGCAGCACACGTACAGGCACCTACGAGCAGTACTTC	CASSTRTGTYEQYF
TRBV6-5	-	TRBJ1-2	13	TRBD1	TGTGCCAGCAGAGCAACAGGGGAGCATGGCTACACCTTC	CASRATGEHGYTF
TRBV5-1	-	TRBJ2-7	13	-	TGCGCCAGCAGCTCGGGAGCCTACTACGAGCAGTACTTC	CASSSGAYYEQYF
TRBV5-1	-	TRBJ2-7	15	TRBD1	TGCGCCAGCAGCCCGGGACAGACAATATCCTACGAGCAGTACTTC	CASSPGQTISYEQYF
TRBV7-2	-	TRBJ2-7	14	TRBD2	TGTGCCAGCAGCTTAGTAGCGGGATACTACGAGCAGTACTTC	CASSLVAGYYEQYF
TRBV10-3	once	TRBJ2-1	13	TRBD2	TGTGCCATTTTAGCGGGAGGGTCGAATGAGCAGTTCTTC	CAILAGGSNEQFF
TRBV18	-	TRBJ2-7	12	-	TGTGCCAGCTCACTGGACAGTTACGAGCAGTACTTC	CASSLDSYEQYF
TRBV5-6	few	TRBJ2-7	14	-	TGTGCCAGCAGCCCAACCGGGGACTCCTACGAGCAGTACTTC	CASSPTGDSYEQYF
TRBV7-9	-	TRBJ2-7	13	-	TGTGCCAGCAGCTTAAGCCCCCCGGGCGAGCAGTACTTC	CASSLSPPGEQYF
TRBV5-6	-	TRBJ1-5	16	TRBD1	TGTGCCAGCAGCTTTACCGGACAGGGTATTGATCAGCCCCAGCATTTT	CASSFTGQGIDQPQHF
TRBV10-3	-	TRBJ2-1	15	TRBD2	TGTGCCATCAGTGAAAGGACTAGCGCATACAATGAGCAGTTCTTC	CAISERTSAYNEQFF
TRBV11-3	once	TRBJ2-5	14	TRBD2	TGTGCCAGCAGCCCGCGACTAGCTTTAAAGACCCAGTACTTC	CASSPRLALKTQYF
TRBV15	-	TRBJ2-7	11	-	TGTGCCACCAGCACGGGTATCGAGCAGTACTTC	CATSTGIEQYF
TRBV4-2	-	TRBJ2-1	16	TRBD2	TGTGCCAGCAGCCTCCCCGGGACTAGCGGGGTGATTGAGCAGTTCTTC	CASSLPGTSGVIEQFF
TRBV7-2	-	TRBJ2-1	13	TRBD2	TGTGCCAGCAGCTCTAACGGGGGGGGTGAGCAGTTCTTC	CASSSNGGGEQFF
TRBV4-2	-	TRBJ2-1	15	TRBD2	TGTGCCAGCAGCCAAGGGACTAGCGGGAGCAATGAGCAGTTCTTC	CASSQGTSGSNEQFF
TRBV7-6	-	TRBJ1-4	16	TRBD1	TGTGCCAGCAGCGCCGGGACAGGGCAGGGGCGTGAAAAACTGTTTTTT	CASSAGTGQGREKLFF
TRBV11-1	-	TRBJ1-5	19	TRBD1	TGTGCCAGCAGCTATATCCGCCGGAGCGGACAGGAGACCAATCAGCCCCAGCATTTT	CASSYIRRSGQETNQPQHF
TRBV28	-	TRBJ1-1	15	TRBD1	TGTGCCAACTCCCCGCGACAGGGGGCGACAATGGAAGCTTTCTTT	CANSPRQGATMEAFF
TRBV9	-	TRBJ2-3	12	-	TGTGCCAGCAGCGTCATTACAGATACGCAGTATTTT	CASSVITDTQYF
TRBV7-2	-	TRBJ2-7	15	TRBD2	TGTGCCAGCAGCTTAGTCGGGGGGACTGGGAACGAGCAGTACTTC	CASSLVGGTGNEQYF
TRBV18	-	TRBJ2-3	14	TRBD2	TGTGCCAGCTCACCTTCGACTAGCGAGGATACGCAGTATTTT	CASSPSTSEDTQYF
TRBV2	-	TRBJ2-5	16	TRBD2	TGTGCCAGCAGTGTATGGACTAGCAAAAACCAAGAGACCCAGTACTTC	CASSVWTSKNQETQYF
TRBV18	-	TRBJ1-4	15	-	TGTGCCAGCTCCCCACTGGGGGGAACGAATGAAAAACTGTTTTTT	CASSPLGGTNEKLFF
TRBV5-6	-	TRBJ2-3	15	-	TGTGCCAGCAGCTTGACACCAAGAAGCACAGATACGCAGTATTTT	CASSLTPRSTDTQYF
TRBV28	-	TRBJ2-5	14	TRBD1	TGTGCCGGAGGACAGGGTCGAATTAAGGAGACCCAGTACTTC	CAGGQGRIKETQYF
TRBV4-2	medium-sized	TRBJ2-7	18	TRBD1	TGTGCCAGCAGCCAAGATGGGCGCGACAGGGCCGGGGTCTACGAGCAGTACTTC	CASSQDGRDRAGVYEQYF
TRBV10-3	-	TRBJ1-4	16	-	TGTGCCATCAGTGTGTCCCGGGACAAGGGGAATGAAAAACTGTTTTTT	CAISVSRDKGNEKLFF